This T cell receptor (beta chain) was observed in a study of T-cell memory formation after mild COVID-19. Study information: TCR clusters were largely donor specific.

General study results and limits: Researchers could not confirm that second-wave clones peaking on day 37 targeted SARS-CoV-2. Contracting clones from day 15 to 85 showed balanced CD4/CD8; later expanders favored CD4+.

Barcoded TCR alpha and TCR beta cDNA libraries with UMIs came from 5'RACE using constant-segment primers. TCRdb reprocessed the 5' RACE reads with MiXCR, giving one entry per CDR3 protein. Of a few hundred thousand distinct CDR3 sequences in the sample, roughly 15% are singletons; the top ten hold approximately 21%. V was clipped by 11 bases and J by 5 bases; unmatched bases: 7. The CDR3 extends over 13 amino acids. This clonotype showed up many times. Its specificity is not known. This clonotype was sampled from a man between 18 and 29 years old who had mild COVID-19 (a few samples of this study predate the infection). Cell type and time point are not known. The chain carries TRBV12-3 or TRBV12-4 and TRBJ2-3, with 10 bases matching TRBD1. The sample was PBMCs or a T cell subset sorted from them (not recorded which). In DNA, the CDR3 is TGTGCCGTTGGACAGGGGGTAGAAGATACGCAGTATTTT. Amino acid sequence: CAVGQGVEDTQYF.